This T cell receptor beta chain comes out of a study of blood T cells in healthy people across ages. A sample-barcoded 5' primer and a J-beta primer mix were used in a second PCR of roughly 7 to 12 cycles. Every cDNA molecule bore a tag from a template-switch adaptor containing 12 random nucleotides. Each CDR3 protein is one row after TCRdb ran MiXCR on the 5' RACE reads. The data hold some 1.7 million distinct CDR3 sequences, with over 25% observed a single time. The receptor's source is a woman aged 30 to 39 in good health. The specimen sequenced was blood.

CDR3 bases: TGTGCCAGCAGCTCCTTCGCGACAGGGCAGTATTTT. Translation gives CASSSFATGQYF. The genes are TRBV7-2 and TRBJ2-3; a possible D gene is TRBD1 (6 bases). CDR3 length equals 12 residues. Germline-derived CDR1 and CDR2 are SGHTA and FQGNSA. V lost 4 bases, J lost 11 bases, and 13 bases lay in between. Combining the CDR3 with reference TRBV7-2 and TRBJ2-3 gives the whole variable domain GAGVSQSPSNKVTEKGKDVELRCDPISGHTALYWYRQSLGQGLEFLIYFQGNSAPDKSGLPSDRFSAERTGGSVSTLTIQRTQQEDSAVYLCASSSFATGQYFGPGTRLTVL.